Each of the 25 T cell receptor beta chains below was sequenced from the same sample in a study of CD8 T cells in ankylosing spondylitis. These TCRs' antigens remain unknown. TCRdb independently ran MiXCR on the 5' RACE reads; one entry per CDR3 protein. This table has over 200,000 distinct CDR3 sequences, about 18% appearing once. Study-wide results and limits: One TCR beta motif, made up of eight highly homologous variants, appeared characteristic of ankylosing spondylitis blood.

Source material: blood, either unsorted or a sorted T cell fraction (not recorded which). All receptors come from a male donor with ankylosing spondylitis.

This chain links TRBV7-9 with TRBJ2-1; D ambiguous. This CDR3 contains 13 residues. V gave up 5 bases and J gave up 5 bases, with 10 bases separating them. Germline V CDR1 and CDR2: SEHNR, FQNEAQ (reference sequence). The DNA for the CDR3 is TGTGCCAGCAGCCTATCAACCGACAATGAGCAGTTCTTC. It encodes CASSLSTDNEQFF.

This chain's CDR3 is CASGIGGTSYNEQFF. In DNA form, the CDR3 reads TGTGCTAGTGGCATAGGGGGGACCTCCTACAATGAGCAGTTCTTC. The chain carries TRBV12-5 and TRBJ2-1; D might be TRBD1 or TRBD2, each matching 6 bases. The CDR3 runs to 15 residues. The V end lost 6 bases, the J end lost 0 bases, and 12 bases lay between the germline ends. From germline, CDR1 is LGHNT and CDR2 FRNRAP.

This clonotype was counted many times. CDR3 in DNA: TGTGCCAGCAGCCCTGGGGTACATGGAAACACCATATATTTT. Its translation is CASSPGVHGNTIYF. The chain couples TRBV12-3 or TRBV12-4 to TRBJ1-3; no reliable D call. The V end lost 6 bases, the J end lost 3 bases, and 12 bases lay between the germline ends. The CDR3 consists of 14 residues.

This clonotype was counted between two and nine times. CDR3 sequence reads: CASSELRTANYGYTF. The CDR3 nucleotides read TGTGCCAGCAGTGAATTAAGGACAGCTAACTATGGCTACACCTTC. This chain joins TRBV2 and TRBJ1-2; TRBD1 might be the D (6 bases). The CDR3 consists of 15 residues. V dropped 2 bases and J dropped 0 bases, with 10 bases sitting between them. Germline values: CDR1 SNHLY, CDR2 FYNNEI.

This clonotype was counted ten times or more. CDR3 sequence: CASSESYEQYF. CDR3 coding DNA: TGTGCCAGCAGCGAAAGCTACGAGCAGTACTTC. The chain has TRBV12-3 or TRBV12-4 and TRBJ2-7, with D unclear. The CDR3 consists of 11 residues. With 6 bases removed from V and 3 bases from J, the gap between germline ends came to 6 bases.

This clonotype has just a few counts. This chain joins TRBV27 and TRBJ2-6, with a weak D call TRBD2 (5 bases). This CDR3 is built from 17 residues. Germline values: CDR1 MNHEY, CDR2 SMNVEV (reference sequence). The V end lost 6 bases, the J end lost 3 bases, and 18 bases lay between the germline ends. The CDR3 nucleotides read TGTGCCAGCAGCCCGGCAGAGGGATTGTTTGGGGCCAACGTCCTGACTTTC. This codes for CASSPAEGLFGANVLTF. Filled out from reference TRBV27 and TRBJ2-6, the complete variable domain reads EAQVTQNPRYLITVTGKKLTVTCSQNMNHEYMSWYRQDPGLGLRQIYYSMNVEVTDKGDVPEGYKVSRKEKRNFPLILESPSPNQTSLYFCASSPAEGLFGANVLTFGAGSRLTVL.

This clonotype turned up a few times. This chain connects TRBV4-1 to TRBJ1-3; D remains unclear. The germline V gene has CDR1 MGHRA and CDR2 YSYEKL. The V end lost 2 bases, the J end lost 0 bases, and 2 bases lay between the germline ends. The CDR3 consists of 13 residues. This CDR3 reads CASSQISGNTIYF. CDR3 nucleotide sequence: TGCGCCAGCAGCCAAATCTCTGGAAACACCATATATTTT.

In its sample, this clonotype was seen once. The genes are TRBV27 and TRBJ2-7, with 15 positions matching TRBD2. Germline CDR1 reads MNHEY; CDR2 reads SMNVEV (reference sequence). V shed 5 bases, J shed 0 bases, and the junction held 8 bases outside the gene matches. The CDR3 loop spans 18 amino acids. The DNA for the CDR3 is TGTGCCAGCAGTCCACAGGGACTAGCGGGAGGTTCCTCCTACGAGCAGTACTTC. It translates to CASSPQGLAGGSSYEQYF.

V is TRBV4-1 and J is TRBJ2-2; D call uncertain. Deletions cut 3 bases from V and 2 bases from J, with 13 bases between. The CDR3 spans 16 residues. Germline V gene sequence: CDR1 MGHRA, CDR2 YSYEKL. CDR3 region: CASSQPITDNTGELFF. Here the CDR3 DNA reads TGCGCCAGCAGCCAGCCCATCACAGACAACACCGGGGAGCTGTTTTTT.

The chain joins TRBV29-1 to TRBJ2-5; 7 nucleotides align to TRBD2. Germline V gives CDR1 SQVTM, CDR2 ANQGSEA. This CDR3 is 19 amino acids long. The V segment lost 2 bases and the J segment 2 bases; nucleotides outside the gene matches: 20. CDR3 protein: CSVEFPVPLGGGWQETQYF. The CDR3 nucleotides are TGCAGCGTTGAATTTCCAGTGCCCTTGGGGGGGGGATGGCAAGAGACCCAGTACTTC.

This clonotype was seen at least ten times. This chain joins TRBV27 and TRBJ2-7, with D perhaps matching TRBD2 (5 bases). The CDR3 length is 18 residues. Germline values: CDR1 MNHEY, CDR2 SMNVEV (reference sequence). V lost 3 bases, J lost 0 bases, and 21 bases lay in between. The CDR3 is CASSFPTIPSSSSYEQYF. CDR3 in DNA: TGTGCCAGCAGTTTCCCGACCATTCCTAGCAGTAGCTCCTACGAGCAGTACTTC.

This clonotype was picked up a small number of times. The CDR3 spells CASSAGTRNNEQFF. In DNA form, the CDR3 reads TGCGCCAGCAGCGCCGGGACTAGAAACAATGAGCAGTTCTTC. V usage is TRBV4-3 and J usage is TRBJ2-1; TRBD2 matches 8 bases. CDR3 length: 14 amino acids. Trimming at V came to 5 bases and at J to 5 bases, leaving 5 bases not matched to a gene. CDR1 is LGHNA, CDR2 YSLEER, per germline.

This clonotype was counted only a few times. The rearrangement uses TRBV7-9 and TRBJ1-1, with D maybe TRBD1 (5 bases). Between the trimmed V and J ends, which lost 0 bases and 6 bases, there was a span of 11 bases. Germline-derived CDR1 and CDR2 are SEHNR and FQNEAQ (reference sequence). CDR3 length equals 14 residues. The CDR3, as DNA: TGTGCCAGCAGCTTAGCAGGGGAGTGGGCTGAAGCTTTCTTT. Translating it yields CASSLAGEWAEAFF.

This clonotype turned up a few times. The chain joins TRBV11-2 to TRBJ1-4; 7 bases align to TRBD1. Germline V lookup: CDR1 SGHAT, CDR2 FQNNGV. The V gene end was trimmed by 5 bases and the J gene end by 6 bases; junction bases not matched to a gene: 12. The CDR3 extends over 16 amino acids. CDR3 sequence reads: CASSNQGGGGDEKLFF. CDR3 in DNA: TGTGCCAGCAGCAACCAAGGAGGGGGCGGGGATGAAAAACTGTTTTTT.

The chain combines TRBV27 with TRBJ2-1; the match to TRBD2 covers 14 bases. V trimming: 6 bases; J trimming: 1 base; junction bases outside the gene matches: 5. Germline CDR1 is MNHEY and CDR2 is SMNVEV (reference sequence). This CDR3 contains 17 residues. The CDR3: CASSPGTSGGSYNEQFF. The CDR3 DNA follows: TGTGCCAGCAGCCCCGGGACTAGCGGGGGTTCCTACAATGAGCAGTTCTTC.

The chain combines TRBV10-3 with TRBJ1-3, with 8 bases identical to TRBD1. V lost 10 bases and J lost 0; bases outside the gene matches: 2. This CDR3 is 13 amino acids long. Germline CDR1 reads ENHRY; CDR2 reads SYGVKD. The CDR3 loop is CASTGGSGNTIYF. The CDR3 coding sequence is TGTGCCAGCACAGGGGGCTCTGGAAACACCATATATTTT.

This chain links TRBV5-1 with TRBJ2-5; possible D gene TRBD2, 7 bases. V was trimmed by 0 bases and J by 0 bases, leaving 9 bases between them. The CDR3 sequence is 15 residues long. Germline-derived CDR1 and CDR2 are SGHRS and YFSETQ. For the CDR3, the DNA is TGCGCCAGCAGCTTGGAGGGGGGGTACCAAGAGACCCAGTACTTC. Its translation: CASSLEGGYQETQYF.

In DNA, the CDR3 is TGTGCCAGCAGCTTAGAGCTGGGACACAGCTATGGCTACACCTTC. The encoded protein is CASSLELGHSYGYTF. The rearrangement links TRBV11-2 to TRBJ1-2; D perhaps matches TRBD1 (6 bases). Trimming pared 0 bases from V and 4 bases from J, leaving 12 bases between. This CDR3 contains 15 residues. The germline CDR1 and CDR2 sequences are SGHAT and FQNNGV.

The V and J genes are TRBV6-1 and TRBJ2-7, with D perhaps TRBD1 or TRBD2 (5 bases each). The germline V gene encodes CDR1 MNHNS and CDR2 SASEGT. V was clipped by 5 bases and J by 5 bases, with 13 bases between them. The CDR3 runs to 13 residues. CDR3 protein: CASSPTGRHEQYF. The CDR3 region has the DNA TGTGCCAGCAGTCCAACGGGGCGCCACGAGCAGTACTTC.

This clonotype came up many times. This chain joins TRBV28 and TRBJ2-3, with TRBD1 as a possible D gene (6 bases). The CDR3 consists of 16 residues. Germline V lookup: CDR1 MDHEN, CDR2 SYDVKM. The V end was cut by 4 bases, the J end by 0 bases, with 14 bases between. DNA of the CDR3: TGTGCCAGCAGTTCCCGGGACACGGGAAGCACAGATACGCAGTATTTT. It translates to CASSSRDTGSTDTQYF.

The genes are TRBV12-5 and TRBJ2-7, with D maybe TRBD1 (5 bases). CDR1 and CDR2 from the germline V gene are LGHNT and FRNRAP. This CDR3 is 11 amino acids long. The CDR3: CVPTVTYEQYF. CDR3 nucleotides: TGTGTTCCGACAGTTACCTACGAGCAGTACTTC. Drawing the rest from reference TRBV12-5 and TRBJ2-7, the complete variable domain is DARVTQTPRHKVTEMGQEVTMRCQPILGHNTVFWYRQTMMQGLELLAYFRNRAPLDDSGMPKDRFSAEMPDATLATLKIQPSEPRDSAVYFCVPTVTYEQYFGPGTRLTVT.

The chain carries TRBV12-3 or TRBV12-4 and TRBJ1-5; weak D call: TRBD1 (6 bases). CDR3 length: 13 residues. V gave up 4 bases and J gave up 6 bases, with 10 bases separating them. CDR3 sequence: CASSWGRGQPQHF. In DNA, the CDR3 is TGTGCCAGCAGTTGGGGGCGAGGTCAGCCCCAGCATTTT.

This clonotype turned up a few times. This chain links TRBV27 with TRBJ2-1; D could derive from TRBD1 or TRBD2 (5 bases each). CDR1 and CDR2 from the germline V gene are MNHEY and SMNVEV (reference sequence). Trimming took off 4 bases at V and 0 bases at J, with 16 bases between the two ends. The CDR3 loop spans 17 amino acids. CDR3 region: CASSSSVGTLSYNEQFF. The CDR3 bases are TGTGCCAGCAGTTCCTCGGTAGGGACGCTCTCCTACAATGAGCAGTTCTTC.

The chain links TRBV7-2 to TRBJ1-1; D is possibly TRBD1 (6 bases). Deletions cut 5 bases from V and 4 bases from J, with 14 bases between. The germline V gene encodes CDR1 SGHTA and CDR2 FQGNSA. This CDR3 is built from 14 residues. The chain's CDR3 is CASSPGTTSTEAFF. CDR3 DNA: TGTGCCAGCAGCCCGGGGACAACGAGCACTGAAGCTTTCTTT.

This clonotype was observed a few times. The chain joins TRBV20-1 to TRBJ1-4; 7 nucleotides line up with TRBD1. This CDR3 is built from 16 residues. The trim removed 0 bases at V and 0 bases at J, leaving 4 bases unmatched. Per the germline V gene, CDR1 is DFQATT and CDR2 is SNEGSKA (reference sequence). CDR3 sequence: CSARDHQGATNEKLFF. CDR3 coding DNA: TGCAGTGCTAGAGACCATCAGGGGGCAACTAATGAAAAACTGTTTTTT.